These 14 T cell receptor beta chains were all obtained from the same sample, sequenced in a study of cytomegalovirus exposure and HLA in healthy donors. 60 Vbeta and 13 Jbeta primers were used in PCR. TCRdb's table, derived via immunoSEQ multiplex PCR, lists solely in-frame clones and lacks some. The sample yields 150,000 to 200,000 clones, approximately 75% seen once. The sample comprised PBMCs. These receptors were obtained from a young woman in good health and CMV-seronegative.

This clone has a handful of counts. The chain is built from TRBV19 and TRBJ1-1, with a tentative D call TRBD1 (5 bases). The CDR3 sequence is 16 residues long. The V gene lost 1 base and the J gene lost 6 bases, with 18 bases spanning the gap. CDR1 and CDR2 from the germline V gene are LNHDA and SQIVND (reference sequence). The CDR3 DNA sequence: TGTGCCAGTAGTATAGCTCCGGGCAGGGCACGGGCTGAAGCTTTCTTT. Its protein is CASSIAPGRARAEAFF.

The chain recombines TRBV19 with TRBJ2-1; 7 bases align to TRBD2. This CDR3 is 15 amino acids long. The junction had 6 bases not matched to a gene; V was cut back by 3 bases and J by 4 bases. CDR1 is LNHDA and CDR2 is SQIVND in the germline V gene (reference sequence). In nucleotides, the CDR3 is TGTGCCAGTAGTATCGCAGGACTAGTATACAATGAGCAGTTCTTC. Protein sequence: CASSIAGLVYNEQFF.

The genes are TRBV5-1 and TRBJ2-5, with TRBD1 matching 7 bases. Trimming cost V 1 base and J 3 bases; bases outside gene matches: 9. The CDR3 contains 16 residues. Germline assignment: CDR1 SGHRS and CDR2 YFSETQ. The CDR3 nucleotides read TGCGCCAGCAGCTTGTTGCCGACGGGACAGAAAGAGACCCAGTACTTC. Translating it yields CASSLLPTGQKETQYF.

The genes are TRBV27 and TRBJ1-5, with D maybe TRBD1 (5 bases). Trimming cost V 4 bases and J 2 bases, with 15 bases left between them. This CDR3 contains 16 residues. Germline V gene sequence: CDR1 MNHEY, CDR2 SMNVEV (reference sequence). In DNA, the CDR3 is TGTGCCAGCAGTTCGCTGCAGGGATCGGGCAATCAGCCCCAGCATTTT. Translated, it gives CASSSLQGSGNQPQHF.

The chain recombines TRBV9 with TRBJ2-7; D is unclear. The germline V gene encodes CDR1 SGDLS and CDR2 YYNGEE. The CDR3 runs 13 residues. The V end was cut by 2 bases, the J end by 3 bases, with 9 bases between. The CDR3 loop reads CASSVGSYYEQYF. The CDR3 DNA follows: TGTGCCAGCAGCGTTGGCTCTTACTACGAGCAGTACTTC.

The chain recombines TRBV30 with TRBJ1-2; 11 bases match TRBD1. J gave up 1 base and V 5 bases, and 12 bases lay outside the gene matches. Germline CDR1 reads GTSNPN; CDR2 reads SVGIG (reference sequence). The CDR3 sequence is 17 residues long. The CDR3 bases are TGTGCCTGGGACTTTGGACAGGGGGCAGGTGATAACTATGGCTACACCTTC. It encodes CAWDFGQGAGDNYGYTF.

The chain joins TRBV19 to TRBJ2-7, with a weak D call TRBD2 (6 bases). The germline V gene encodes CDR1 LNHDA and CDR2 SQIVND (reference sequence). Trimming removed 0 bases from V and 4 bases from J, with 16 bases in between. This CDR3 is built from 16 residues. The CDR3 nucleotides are TGTGCCAGTAGTATAGAGGCGGGACTGACCCAATACGAGCAGTACTTC. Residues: CASSIEAGLTQYEQYF.

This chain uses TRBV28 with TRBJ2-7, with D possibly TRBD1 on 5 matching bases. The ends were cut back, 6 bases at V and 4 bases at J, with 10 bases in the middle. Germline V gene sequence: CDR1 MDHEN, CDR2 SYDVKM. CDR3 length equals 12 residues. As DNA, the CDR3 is TGTGCCAGCAGGAGGACAATTTACGAGCAGTACTTC. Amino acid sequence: CASRRTIYEQYF.

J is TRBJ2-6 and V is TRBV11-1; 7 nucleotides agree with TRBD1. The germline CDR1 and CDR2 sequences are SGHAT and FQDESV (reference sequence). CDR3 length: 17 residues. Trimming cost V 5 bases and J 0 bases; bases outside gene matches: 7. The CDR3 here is CASSRTGLSSGANVLTF. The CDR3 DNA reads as TGTGCCAGCAGCCGGACAGGTCTATCCTCTGGGGCCAACGTCCTGACTTTC.

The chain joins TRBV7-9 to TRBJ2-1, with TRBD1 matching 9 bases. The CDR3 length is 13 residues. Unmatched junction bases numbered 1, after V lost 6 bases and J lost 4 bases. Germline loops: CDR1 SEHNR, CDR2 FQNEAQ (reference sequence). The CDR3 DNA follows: TGTGCCAGCAGGGACAGGGGTTACAATGAGCAGTTCTTC. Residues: CASRDRGYNEQFF.

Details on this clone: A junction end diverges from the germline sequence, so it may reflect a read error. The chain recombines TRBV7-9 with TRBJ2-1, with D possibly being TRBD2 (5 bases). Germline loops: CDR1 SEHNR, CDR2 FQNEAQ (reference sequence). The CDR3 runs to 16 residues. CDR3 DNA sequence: TGTTCCAGCAGCCCCATACGTTGGGGAGAGGGCAATGAGCAGTTCTTC. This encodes CSSSPIRWGEGNEQFF. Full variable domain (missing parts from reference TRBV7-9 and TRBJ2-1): DTGVSQNPRHKITKRGQNVTFRCDPISEHNRLYWYRQTLGQGPEFLTYFQNEAQLEKSRLLSDRFSAERPKGSFSTLEIQRTEQGDSAMYLCSSSPIRWGEGNEQFFGPGTRLTVL.

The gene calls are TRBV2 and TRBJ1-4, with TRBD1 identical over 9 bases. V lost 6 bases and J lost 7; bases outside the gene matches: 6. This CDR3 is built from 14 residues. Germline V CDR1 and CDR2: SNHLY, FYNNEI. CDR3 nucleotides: TGTGCCAGCAGGCCGACAGGGGGATTTGAAAAACTGTTTTTT. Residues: CASRPTGGFEKLFF. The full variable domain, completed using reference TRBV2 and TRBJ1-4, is EPEVTQTPSHQVTQMGQEVILRCVPISNHLYFYWYRQILGQKVEFLVSFYNNEISEKSEIFDDQFSVERPDGSNFTLKIRSTKLEDSAMYFCASRPTGGFEKLFFGSGTQLSVL.

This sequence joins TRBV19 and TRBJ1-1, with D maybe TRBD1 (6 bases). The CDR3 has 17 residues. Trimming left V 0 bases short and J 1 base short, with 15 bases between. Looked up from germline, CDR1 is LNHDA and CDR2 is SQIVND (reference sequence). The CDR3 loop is CASSIDLLKGQNTEAFF. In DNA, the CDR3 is TGTGCCAGTAGTATAGATCTATTGAAGGGACAGAACACTGAAGCTTTCTTT.

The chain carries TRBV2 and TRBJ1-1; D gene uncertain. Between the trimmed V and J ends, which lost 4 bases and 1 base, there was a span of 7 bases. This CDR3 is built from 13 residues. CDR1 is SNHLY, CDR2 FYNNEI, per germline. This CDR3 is CASSVNGNTEAFF. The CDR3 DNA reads TGTGCCAGCAGTGTAAACGGGAACACTGAAGCTTTCTTT.